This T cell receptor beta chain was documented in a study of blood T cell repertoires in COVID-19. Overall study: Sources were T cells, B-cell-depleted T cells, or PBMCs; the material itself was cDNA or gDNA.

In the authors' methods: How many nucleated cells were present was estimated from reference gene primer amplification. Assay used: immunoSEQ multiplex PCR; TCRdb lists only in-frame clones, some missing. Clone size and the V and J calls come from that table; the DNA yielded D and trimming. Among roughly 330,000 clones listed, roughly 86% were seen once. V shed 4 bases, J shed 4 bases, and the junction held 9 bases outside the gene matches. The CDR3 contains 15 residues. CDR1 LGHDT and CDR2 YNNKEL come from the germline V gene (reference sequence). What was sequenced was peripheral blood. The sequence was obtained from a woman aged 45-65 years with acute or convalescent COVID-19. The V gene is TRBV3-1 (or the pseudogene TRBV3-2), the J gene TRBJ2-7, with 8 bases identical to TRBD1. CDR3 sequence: CASSLRRGPLYEQYF. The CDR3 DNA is TGTGCCAGCAGCCTTCGCAGGGGGCCGCTTTACGAGCAGTACTTC.